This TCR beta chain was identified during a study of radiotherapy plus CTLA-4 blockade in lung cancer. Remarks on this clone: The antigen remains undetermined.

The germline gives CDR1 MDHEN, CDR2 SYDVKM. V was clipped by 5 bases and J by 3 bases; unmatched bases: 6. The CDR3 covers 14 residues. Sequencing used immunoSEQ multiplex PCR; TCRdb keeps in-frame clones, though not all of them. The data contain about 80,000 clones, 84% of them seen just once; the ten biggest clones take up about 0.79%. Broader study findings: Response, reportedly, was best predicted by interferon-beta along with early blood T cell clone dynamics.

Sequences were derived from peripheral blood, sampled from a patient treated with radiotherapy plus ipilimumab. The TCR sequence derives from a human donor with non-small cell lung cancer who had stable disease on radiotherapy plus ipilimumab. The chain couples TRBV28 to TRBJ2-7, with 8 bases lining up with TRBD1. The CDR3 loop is CASSAGGRSYEQYF. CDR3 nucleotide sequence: TGTGCCAGCAGTGCAGGGGGCCGAAGCTACGAGCAGTACTTC.